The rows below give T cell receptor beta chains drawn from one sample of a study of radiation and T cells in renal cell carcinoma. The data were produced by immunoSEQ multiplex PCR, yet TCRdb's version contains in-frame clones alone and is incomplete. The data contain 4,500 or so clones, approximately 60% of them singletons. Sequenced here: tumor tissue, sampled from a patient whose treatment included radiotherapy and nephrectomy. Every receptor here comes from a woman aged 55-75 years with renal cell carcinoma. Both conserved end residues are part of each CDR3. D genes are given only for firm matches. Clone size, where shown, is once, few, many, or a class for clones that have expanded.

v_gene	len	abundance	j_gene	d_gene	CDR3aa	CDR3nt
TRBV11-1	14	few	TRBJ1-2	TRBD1	CASSISGGNYGYTF	TGTGCCAGCAGCATCTCAGGGGGAAACTATGGCTACACCTTC
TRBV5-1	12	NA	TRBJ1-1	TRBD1	CASSLEQGASFF	TGCGCCAGCAGCTTGGAACAGGGGGCTTCTTTCTTT
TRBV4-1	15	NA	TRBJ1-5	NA	CASSQDSGINQPQHF	TGCGCCAGCAGCCAAGATTCTGGGATCAATCAGCCCCAGCATTTT
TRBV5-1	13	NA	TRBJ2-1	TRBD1	CASRDRGLGEQFF	TGCGCCAGCAGAGACAGGGGGCTAGGAGAGCAGTTCTTC
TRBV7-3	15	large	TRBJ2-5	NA	CASSLTGTPQETQYF	TGTGCCAGCAGCTTGACCGGGACACCCCAAGAGACCCAGTACTTC
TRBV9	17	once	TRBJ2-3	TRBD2	CASSVGAGGGAADTQYF	TGTGCCAGCAGCGTAGGCGCGGGCGGGGGGGCCGCAGATACGCAGTATTTT
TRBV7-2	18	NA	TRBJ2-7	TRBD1	CASSLSQAPGTGDDEQYF	TGTGCCAGTAGCTTAAGTCAGGCCCCCGGGACAGGGGACGACGAGCAGTACTTC
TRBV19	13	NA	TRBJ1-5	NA	CASSIDGLKPQHF	TGTGCCAGTAGTATAGACGGACTGAAGCCCCAGCATTTT
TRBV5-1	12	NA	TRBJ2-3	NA	CASSPQLDTQYF	TGCGCCAGCAGCCCCCAGTTAGATACGCAGTATTTT
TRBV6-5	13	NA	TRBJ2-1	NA	CASSESIYNEQFF	TGTGCCAGCAGTGAAAGCATCTACAATGAGCAGTTCTTC
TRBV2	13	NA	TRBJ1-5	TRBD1	CVSRFEGQQPQHF	TGTGTCAGCAGATTTGAGGGACAGCAGCCCCAGCATTTT
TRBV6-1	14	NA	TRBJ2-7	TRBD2	CASTMSVGGRGQYF	TGTGCCAGCACTATGAGTGTGGGGGGGAGAGGACAGTACTTC
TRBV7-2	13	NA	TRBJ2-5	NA	CASSSMYQETQYF	TGTGCCAGCAGCTCCATGTACCAAGAGACCCAGTACTTC
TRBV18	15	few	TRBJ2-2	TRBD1	CASSPSQGDTGELFF	TGTGCCAGCTCACCGTCGCAGGGGGACACCGGGGAGCTGTTTTTT
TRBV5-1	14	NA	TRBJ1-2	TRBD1	CASSPGNRGRGYTF	TGCGCCAGCAGCCCCGGTAACAGGGGCCGTGGCTACACCTTC
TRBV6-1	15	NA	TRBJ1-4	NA	CASSNRGSVSEKLFF	TGTGCCAGCAGTAACCGGGGGTCGGTGTCTGAAAAACTGTTTTTT
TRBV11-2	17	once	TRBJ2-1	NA	CASSLGGIRASYNEQFF	TGTGCCAGCAGCTTAGGGGGGATACGGGCGTCCTACAATGAGCAGTTCTTC
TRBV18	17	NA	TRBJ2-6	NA	CASSLQPQGSGANVLTF	TGTGCCAGCTCACTCCAGCCCCAGGGCTCTGGGGCCAACGTCCTGACTTTC
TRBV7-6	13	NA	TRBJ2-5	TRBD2	CASSGRARETQYF	TGTGCCAGCAGTGGGAGGGCCCGGGAGACCCAGTACTTC
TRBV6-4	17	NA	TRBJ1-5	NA	CASSDSGTSNSNQPQHF	TGTGCCAGCAGTGACTCCGGGACATCGAATAGCAATCAGCCCCAGCATTTT
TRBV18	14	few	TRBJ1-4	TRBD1	CASSPDREGEKLFF	TGTGCCAGCTCACCGGACAGGGAGGGGGAAAAACTGTTTTTT